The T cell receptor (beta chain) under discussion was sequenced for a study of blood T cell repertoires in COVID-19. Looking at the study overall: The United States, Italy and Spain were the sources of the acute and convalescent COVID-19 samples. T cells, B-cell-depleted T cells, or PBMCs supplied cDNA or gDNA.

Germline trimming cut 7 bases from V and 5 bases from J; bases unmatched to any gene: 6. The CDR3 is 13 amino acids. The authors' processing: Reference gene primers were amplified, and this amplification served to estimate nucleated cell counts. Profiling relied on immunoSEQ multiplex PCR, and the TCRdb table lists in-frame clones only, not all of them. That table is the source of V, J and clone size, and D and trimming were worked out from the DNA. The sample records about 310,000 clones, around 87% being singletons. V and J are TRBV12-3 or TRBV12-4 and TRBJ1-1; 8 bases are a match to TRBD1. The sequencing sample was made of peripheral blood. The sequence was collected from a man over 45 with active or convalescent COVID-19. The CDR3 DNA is TGTGCCAGCACCAGGGGGCAGGGAACTGAAGCTTTCTTT. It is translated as CASTRGQGTEAFF.